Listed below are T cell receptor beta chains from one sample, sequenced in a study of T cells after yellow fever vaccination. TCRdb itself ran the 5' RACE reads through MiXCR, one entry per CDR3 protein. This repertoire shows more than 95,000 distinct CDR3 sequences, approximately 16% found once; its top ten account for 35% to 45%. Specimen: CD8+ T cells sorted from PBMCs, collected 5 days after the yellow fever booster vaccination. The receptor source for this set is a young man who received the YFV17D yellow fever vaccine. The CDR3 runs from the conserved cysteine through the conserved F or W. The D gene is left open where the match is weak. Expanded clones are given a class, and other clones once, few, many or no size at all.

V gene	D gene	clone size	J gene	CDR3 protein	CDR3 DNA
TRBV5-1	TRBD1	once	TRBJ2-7	CASTAGTGNEQYF	TGCGCCAGCACCGCCGGGACAGGGAACGAGCAGTACTTC
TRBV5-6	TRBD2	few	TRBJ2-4	CASSPGGLAGRNIQYF	TGTGCCAGCAGCCCGGGAGGACTAGCGGGGCGAAACATTCAGTACTTC
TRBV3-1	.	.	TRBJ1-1	CASSASAGNTEAFF	TGTGCCAGCAGCGCTTCGGCGGGAAACACTGAAGCTTTCTTT
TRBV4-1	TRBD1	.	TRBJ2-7	CASSAGTATYEQYF	TGCGCCAGCAGCGCCGGGACAGCGACTTACGAGCAGTACTTC
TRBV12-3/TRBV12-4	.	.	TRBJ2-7	CASGSTPYEEQYF	TGTGCCAGCGGGTCAACACCCTACGAGGAGCAGTACTTC
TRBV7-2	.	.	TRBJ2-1	CASSFDLYEQFF	TGTGCCAGCAGCTTTGATCTGTATGAGCAGTTCTTC
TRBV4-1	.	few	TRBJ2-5	CASSQEVGAGQETQYF	TGCGCCAGCAGCCAAGAGGTCGGGGCGGGGCAAGAGACCCAGTACTTC
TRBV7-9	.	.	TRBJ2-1	CAIPLGGEQFF	TGTGCCATCCCCCTGGGGGGTGAGCAGTTCTTC
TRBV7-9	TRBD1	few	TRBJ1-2	CASSSQDRGPYGYTF	TGTGCCAGCAGCTCTCAGGACAGGGGACCCTATGGCTACACCTTC
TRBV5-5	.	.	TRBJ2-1	CASSWTLNNEQFF	TGTGCCAGCAGCTGGACACTGAACAATGAGCAGTTCTTC
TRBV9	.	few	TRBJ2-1	CASSDGVRGDEQFF	TGTGCCAGCTCCGACGGGGTTCGAGGCGATGAGCAGTTCTTC
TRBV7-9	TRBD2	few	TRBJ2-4	CASSSSGGAGNIQYF	TGTGCCAGCAGCTCTAGCGGGGGGGCCGGAAACATTCAGTACTTC
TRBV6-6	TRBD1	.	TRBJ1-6	CASSSRGQSSPLHF	TGTGCCAGCAGTTCGAGGGGGCAAAGTTCACCCCTCCACTTT
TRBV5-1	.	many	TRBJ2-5	CASSLASGGYQETQYF	TGCGCCAGCAGCTTGGCCTCAGGGGGGTACCAAGAGACCCAGTACTTC
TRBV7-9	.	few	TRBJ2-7	CASERTESYEQYF	TGTGCCAGCGAAAGGACGGAGTCCTACGAGCAGTACTTC
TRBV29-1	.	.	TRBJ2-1	CSVEGGNTSYNEQFF	TGCAGCGTAGAAGGAGGGAATACCTCCTACAATGAGCAGTTCTTC
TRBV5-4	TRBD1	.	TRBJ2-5	CASSLEGQQETQYF	TGTGCCAGCAGCTTGGAGGGACAGCAAGAGACCCAGTACTTC
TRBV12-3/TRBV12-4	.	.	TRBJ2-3	CASSLERSTDTQYF	TGTGCCAGCAGTTTGGAGCGGAGCACAGATACGCAGTATTTT
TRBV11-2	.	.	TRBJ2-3	CASSLGAMGYGTDTQYF	TGTGCCAGCAGCTTAGGGGCGATGGGGTACGGCACAGATACGCAGTATTTT
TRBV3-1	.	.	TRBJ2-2	CASTHGFTGELFF	TGTGCCAGCACCCACGGGTTTACCGGGGAGCTGTTTTTT
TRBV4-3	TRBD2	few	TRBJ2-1	CASSQVAQRGYNEQFF	TGCGCCAGCAGCCAAGTGGCCCAGCGGGGCTACAATGAGCAGTTCTTC
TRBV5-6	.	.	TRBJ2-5	CASSIPVGERRETQYF	TGTGCCAGCAGCATACCCGTTGGTGAGAGGAGGGAGACCCAGTACTTC
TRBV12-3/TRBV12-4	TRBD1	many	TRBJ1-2	CASWDSRRYGYTF	TGTGCCAGCTGGGACAGTAGGCGCTATGGCTACACCTTC
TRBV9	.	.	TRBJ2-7	CASSVVSGGEQYF	TGTGCCAGCAGCGTAGTTTCCGGGGGCGAGCAGTACTTC
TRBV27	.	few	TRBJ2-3	CASTRQMGADTQYF	TGTGCCAGCACCCGACAAATGGGTGCAGATACGCAGTATTTT
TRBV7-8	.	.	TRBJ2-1	CASSPHNEQFF	TGTGCCAGTTCTCCCCACAATGAGCAGTTCTTC
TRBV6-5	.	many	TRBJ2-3	CASSYQGLPSTDTQYF	TGTGCCAGCAGTTACCAGGGACTGCCTAGCACAGATACGCAGTATTTT
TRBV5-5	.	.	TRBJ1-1	CASTFSAYTEAFF	TGTGCCAGCACCTTCTCAGCCTACACTGAAGCTTTCTTT
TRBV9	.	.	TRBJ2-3	CASSVFGAVTDTQYF	TGTGCCAGCAGCGTCTTCGGGGCCGTCACAGATACGCAGTATTTT
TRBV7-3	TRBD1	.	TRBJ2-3	CASSLLGQGRGHTADTQYF	TGTGCCAGCAGCTTATTAGGACAGGGTCGGGGACACACAGCAGATACGCAGTATTTT
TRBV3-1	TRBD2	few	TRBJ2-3	CASSHVIGTSGDTQYF	TGTGCCAGCAGCCACGTTATTGGAACTAGCGGGGATACGCAGTATTTT
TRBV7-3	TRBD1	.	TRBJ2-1	CASSPGTGSNEQFF	TGTGCCAGCAGTCCCGGGACAGGTTCCAATGAGCAGTTCTTC
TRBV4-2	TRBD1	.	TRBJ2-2	CASSRAGTGALNTGELFF	TGTGCCAGCAGCCGAGCCGGGACAGGGGCTTTAAACACCGGGGAGCTGTTTTTT
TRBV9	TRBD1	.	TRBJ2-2	CASSDTGGDTGELFF	TGTGCCAGCAGCGACACAGGGGGTGATACCGGGGAGCTGTTTTTT
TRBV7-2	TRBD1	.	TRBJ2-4	CASSGRDREFQYF	TGTGCCAGCAGCGGTAGGGACAGGGAGTTTCAGTACTTC
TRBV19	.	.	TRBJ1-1	CASITYRDTEAFF	TGTGCCAGTATTACTTACAGGGACACTGAAGCTTTCTTT
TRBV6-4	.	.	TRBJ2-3	CASSEARGADTQYF	TGTGCCAGCAGTGAAGCCAGGGGGGCAGATACGCAGTATTTT
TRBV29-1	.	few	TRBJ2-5	CSVEDPPAEVRETQYF	TGCAGCGTTGAAGATCCCCCAGCGGAGGTCCGGGAGACCCAGTACTTC
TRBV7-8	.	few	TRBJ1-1	CASSLGLKNTEAFF	TGTGCCAGCAGCTTGGGACTGAAGAACACTGAAGCTTTCTTT
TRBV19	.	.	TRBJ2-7	CASKSGYEQYF	TGTGCCAGTAAGTCGGGGTACGAGCAGTACTTC